The T cell receptor beta chain described here comes from a study of T-cell reconstitution after alpha-beta-depleted transplantation in children. Preparation of the TCRbeta library was carried out with unique molecular identifiers. MiXCR, run by TCRdb on the PCR reads, gives a single entry per CDR3 protein. The sample includes some 250,000 distinct CDR3 sequences, around 13% of them seen just once. This clonotype appeared many times. CDR3 length equals 15 residues. Deletions cut 3 bases from V and 1 base from J, with 12 bases between. Per the germline V gene, CDR1 is LGHNA and CDR2 is YSLEER. The starting material was PBMCs from the stem cell graft donor, obtained from the stem cell graft. The J gene is TRBJ1-1, the V gene TRBV4-3, with no clear D. The clonotype originates from a human donor who donated a stem cell graft to a child with acute lymphoblastic leukemia. CDR3 region: CASSQFGSRNTEAFF. The CDR3 nucleotides read TGCGCCAGCAGCCAGTTCGGTTCGCGGAACACTGAAGCTTTCTTT.